These 27 T cell receptor beta chains were all obtained from the same sample, sequenced in a study of tumor and adjacent non-tumor tissue in lung cancer. A modified ARM-PCR protocol with three rounds of nested PCR amplified TCRbeta. TCRdb processed the multiplex PCR reads anew with MiXCR; each CDR3 protein has one entry. Here the sample spans some 70,000 distinct CDR3 sequences, about two thirds being singletons. This sample's RNA came from whole unsorted tissue. This non-tumor lung sample came from over 3 cm beyond the tumor edge. Specimen: distant non-tumor lung tissue. All receptors derive from a woman in her forties or fifties with non-small cell lung cancer.

This clonotype is deemed medium-sized. This rearrangement joins TRBV5-1 to TRBJ2-3; 8 bases match TRBD2. The CDR3 loop spans 19 amino acids. J was trimmed by 5 bases and V by 4 bases; bases with no gene match: 21. The V gene's germline CDR1 is SGHRS and CDR2 YFSETQ. In nucleotides, the CDR3 is TGCGCCAGCAGCACCCTGGGTGGACTGGGGACTAGAAGAATAGATACGCAGTATTTT. Translated, it gives CASSTLGGLGTRRIDTQYF. The full variable domain, completed using reference TRBV5-1 and TRBJ2-3, is KAGVTQTPRYLIKTRGQQVTLSCSPISGHRSVSWYQQTPGQGLQFLFEYFSETQRNKGNFPGRFSGRQFSNSRSEMNVSTLELGDSALYLCASSTLGGLGTRRIDTQYFGPGTRLTVL.

The chain recombines TRBV6-2 or TRBV6-3 with TRBJ2-7; D not resolved. Looked up from germline, CDR1 is MNHEY and CDR2 is SVGEGT. The CDR3 runs 11 residues. Trimming took off 9 bases at V and 6 bases at J, with 12 bases between the two ends. As DNA, the CDR3 is TGTGCCAGTAGGGAAGGATCCGAGCAGTACTTC. This sequence encodes CASREGSEQYF.

Of note for this clonotype: One base away lies a much larger clone, so this may be a sequencing read error. This sequence joins TRBV6-6 and TRBJ1-2, with D possibly matching TRBD1 (5 bases). V dropped 6 bases and J dropped 8 bases, with 16 bases sitting between them. The CDR3 covers 13 residues. Germline assignment: CDR1 MNHNY and CDR2 SVGAGI (reference sequence). CDR3: CASRQATESGYTF. The CDR3 DNA follows: TGTGCCAGCAGGCAGGCGACAGAGAGCGGCTACACCTTC.

A remark on this clonotype: The junction differs from germline at one of its ends, possibly a read error. The J gene is TRBJ2-7, the V gene TRBV11-2, with 8 bases that match TRBD1. This CDR3 contains 15 residues. CDR1 is SGHAT, CDR2 FQNNGV, per germline. The CDR3 here is CASSSGTGRTNGQNF. CDR3 nucleotide sequence: TGTGCCAGCAGCTCGGGGACAGGCCGGACCAACGGGCAGAACTTC.

Turning to this clonotype: The germline gene is not matched at one end of the junction; a read error may be the cause. The chain carries TRBV4-1 and TRBJ1-2; tentatively, D is TRBD1 (5 bases). The V gene's germline CDR1 is MGHRA and CDR2 YSYEKL. The CDR3 contains 15 residues. The chain's CDR3 is CASSQEAGSGYGYAF. Here the CDR3 DNA reads TGCGCCAGCAGCCAAGAGGCAGGGTCGGGCTATGGTTACGCCTTC.

Worth noting for this clonotype: The junction does not match germline at one end; this may be a read error. The chain uses TRBV20-1 and TRBJ2-1; D may match TRBD1 or TRBD2 (5 bases each). The CDR3 is 15 residues long. Germline V gene lookup returns CDR1 DFQATT and CDR2 SNEGSKA (reference sequence). The CDR3 spells CSARDPWDAYKEQFF. In DNA form, the CDR3 reads TGCAGTGCTAGAGATCCGTGGGACGCTTACAAAGAGCAGTTCTTC.

As regards this clonotype: A much larger clone lies a single base off, so this may be a read error. The chain links TRBV20-1 to TRBJ1-4; 9 bases match TRBD1. The CDR3 sequence is 15 residues long. Germline V CDR1 and CDR2: DFQATT, SNEGSKA (reference sequence). As DNA, the CDR3 is TGCAGTGTTAGAGAATACGGGACAGGGTTTTCAGAACTGTTTTTT. This gives the protein CSVREYGTGFSELFF.

Comment on this clonotype: Because the CDR3 is missing its conserved closing phenylalanine or tryptophan, this is likely a read error. No DNA is shown, since the ends of the CDR3 on it are uncertain; the CDR3 is the one TCRdb lists. The rearrangement uses TRBV10-3 and TRBJ1-2. The CDR3 spans 12 amino acids, including both terminal residues. The germline V gene encodes CDR1 ENHRY and CDR2 SYGVKD. This chain's CDR3 is CAISETNYGCTI.

Note on this clonotype: The junction does not match germline at one end; this may be a read error. The chain links TRBV20-1 to TRBJ2-7; D gene unclear. Germline V gene sequence: CDR1 DFQATT, CDR2 SNEGSKA (reference sequence). This CDR3 is 16 amino acids long. The CDR3, as DNA: TGCAGTGCTAGAGATCGGGCGAATGGGGTTGCCTACGAGCATTACTTC. The encoded protein is CSARDRANGVAYEHYF.

Note on this clonotype: One base away lies a much larger clone, so this may be a sequencing read error. The J gene is TRBJ2-3, the V gene TRBV20-1; a possible D gene is TRBD1 (6 bases). CDR1 DFQATT and CDR2 SNEGSKA come from the germline V gene (reference sequence). This CDR3 is built from 13 residues. The CDR3 is CSARRTDTDAQYF. The DNA for the CDR3 is TGCAGTGCTAGACGGACAGACACAGATGCGCAGTATTTT.

A remark on this clonotype: At one boundary the junction diverges from the germline segment, which might be a read error. The CDR3 region is CASSLQGGSGEKMFF. In DNA form, the CDR3 reads TGTGCCAGCAGCCTACAGGGTGGCTCGGGTGAAAAAATGTTTTTT. V and J are TRBV12-3 or TRBV12-4 and TRBJ1-4; D perhaps matches TRBD1 (6 bases). The CDR3 is made up of 15 amino acids.

In this sample, this clonotype turned up a few times. This chain joins TRBV7-2 and TRBJ2-7; unclear D gene. The CDR3 runs 13 residues. V was pared by 3 bases and J by 2 bases, with 8 bases between. Germline loops: CDR1 SGHTA, CDR2 FQGNSA. The chain's CDR3 is CASSFEQTYEQYF. In DNA, the CDR3 is TGTGCCAGCAGCTTTGAACAGACCTACGAGCAGTACTTC.

Remarks on this clonotype: A read error is possible here, since a much larger clone lies one base away. V gene TRBV5-5 combines with J gene TRBJ2-7; D is undetermined. Trimming pared 2 bases from V and 3 bases from J, leaving 9 bases between. CDR3 length: 13 amino acids. Germline V CDR1 and CDR2: SGHKS, YYEKEE (reference sequence). The CDR3 reads CASSFGRNYEQYF. The CDR3 nucleotides are TGTGCCAGCAGCTTCGGCAGAAACTACGAGCAGTACTTC.

J is TRBJ2-1 and V is TRBV25-1; D gene ambiguous. Trimming left V 7 bases short and J 8 bases short, with 12 bases between. CDR3 size: 12 residues. The germline V gene encodes CDR1 MGHDK and CDR2 SYGVNS. CDR3 nucleotides: TGTGCCAGCAAGGCAACTAACTATGAGCAGTTCTTC. Its translation is CASKATNYEQFF.

The chain uses TRBV20-1 and TRBJ1-5; no clear D gene. V dropped 4 bases and J dropped 4 bases, with 17 bases sitting between them. The germline gives CDR1 DFQATT, CDR2 SNEGSKA (reference sequence). This CDR3 is 15 amino acids long. CDR3 DNA sequence: TGCAGTGCTATAGATACATTAGGTACAAATCAGCCCCAGCATTTT. As protein: CSAIDTLGTNQPQHF.

V usage is TRBV11-2 and J usage is TRBJ2-3; D is ambiguous. Germline V gene lookup returns CDR1 SGHAT and CDR2 FQNNGV. There are 13 residues in the CDR3. Trimming pared 3 bases from V and 7 bases from J, leaving 11 bases between. This CDR3 reads CASSLDSLNTQYF. The CDR3 region has the DNA TGTGCCAGCAGCTTGGATAGTTTGAATACGCAGTATTTT.

Concerning this clonotype itself: One end of the junction fails to match germline, which may point to a read error. The chain couples TRBV11-1 to TRBJ1-1; D call uncertain. The CDR3 contains 14 residues. Germline CDR1 reads SGHAT; CDR2 reads FQDESV (reference sequence). In DNA form, the CDR3 reads TGTGCCAGCAGCTCGAAGGAGATGAACACTGAAGCTTTATTT. Amino acids: CASSSKEMNTEALF. Together with reference TRBV11-1 and TRBJ1-1, the CDR3 gives the full variable domain: EAEVAQSPRYKITEKSQAVAFWCDPISGHATLYWYRQILGQGPELLVQFQDESVVDDSQLPKDRFSAERLKGVDSTLKIQPAELGDSAMYLCASSSKEMNTEALFGQGTRLTVV.

This clonotype showed up many times. This sequence joins TRBV12-5 and TRBJ1-2; the D is unclear. In germline, CDR1 is LGHNT, CDR2 FRNRAP. Trimming took off 5 bases at V and 6 bases at J, with 13 bases between the two ends. The CDR3 consists of 13 residues. The CDR3 nucleotides read TGTGCTAGTGGTCCTGACGGAACTAATGGCTACACCTTC. Translation gives CASGPDGTNGYTF. Full variable domain (missing parts from reference TRBV12-5 and TRBJ1-2): DARVTQTPRHKVTEMGQEVTMRCQPILGHNTVFWYRQTMMQGLELLAYFRNRAPLDDSGMPKDRFSAEMPDATLATLKIQPSEPRDSAVYFCASGPDGTNGYTFGSGTRLTVV.

With regard to this clonotype: Sequence at one end of the junction differs from germline and may be a read error. The genes are TRBV28 and TRBJ2-3, with TRBD2 matching over 8 bases. The germline CDR1 and CDR2 sequences are MDHEN and SYDVKM. The CDR3 totals 17 residues. CDR3 DNA sequence: TGTGCCAGCAATTTACGAACTATCGGGAGGGGATGGGATAGGCAGTATTTT. It is translated as CASNLRTIGRGWDRQYF. The whole variable domain, remainder taken from reference TRBV28 and TRBJ2-3, is DVKVTQSSRYLVKRTGEKVFLECVQDMDHENMFWYRQDPGLGLRLIYFSYDVKMKEKGDIPEGYSVSREKKERFSLILESASTNQTSMYLCASNLRTIGRGWDRQYFGPGTRLTVL.

As regards this clonotype: Relative to the germline gene, one junction end is altered; a read error may explain this. J is TRBJ2-2 and V is TRBV11-2, with TRBD1 matching over 7 bases. The CDR3 runs 18 residues. CDR1 SGHAT and CDR2 FQNNGV come from the germline V gene. In nucleotides, the CDR3 is TGTGCCAGTAGCTCCACCGCATACAGGGGAATGAACACCGGGGAGCTGATTTTT. Amino acid sequence: CASSSTAYRGMNTGELIF.

This clonotype was observed a few times. A read error may explain this, as a much larger clone is one base away. This sequence joins TRBV20-1 and TRBJ2-1; D might be TRBD2 (6 bases). Looked up from germline, CDR1 is DFQATT and CDR2 is SNEGSKA (reference sequence). The CDR3 runs to 17 residues. V shed 5 bases and J shed 3 bases, with 23 bases lying between them. CDR3 amino acids: CSALDGGGGNDYNEQFF. For the CDR3, the DNA is TGCAGTGCTCTGGACGGGGGTGGCGGAAACGACTACAATGAGCAGTTCTTC.

This clonotype was counted between two and nine times. This chain connects TRBV5-1 to TRBJ2-1; possibly TRBD2 for D (6 bases). The CDR3 contains 16 residues. CDR1 and CDR2 (germline): SGHRS, YFSETQ. With 0 bases removed from V and 9 bases from J, the gap between germline ends came to 19 bases. The CDR3 DNA sequence: TGCGCCAGCAGCTTGGTCCCGGGAGTGGGTCTGCGTGAGCAGTTCTTC. Translated, it gives CASSLVPGVGLREQFF. The full variable domain, its missing parts supplied by reference TRBV5-1 and TRBJ2-1, is KAGVTQTPRYLIKTRGQQVTLSCSPISGHRSVSWYQQTPGQGLQFLFEYFSETQRNKGNFPGRFSGRQFSNSRSEMNVSTLELGDSALYLCASSLVPGVGLREQFFGPGTRLTVL.

A word on this clonotype: One end of the junction does not line up with germline, which may come from a read error. The V and J genes are TRBV6-2 or TRBV6-3 and TRBJ2-2, with D perhaps matching TRBD2 (7 bases). This CDR3 comprises 15 residues. CDR1 is MNHEY and CDR2 is SVGEGT in the germline V gene. This chain's CDR3 is CDSSYEGGGYGELFF. Here the CDR3 DNA reads TGTGACAGCAGTTACGAGGGCGGGGGCTACGGGGAGTTGTTTTTT.

Comment on this clonotype: The germline gene is not matched at one end of the junction; a read error may be the cause. The V gene is TRBV12-3 or TRBV12-4, the J gene TRBJ2-3, with 7 bases aligning to TRBD2. CDR3 size: 16 residues. The CDR3 loop reads CASSLRRGGSIDTQYF. The CDR3 region has the DNA TGTGCCAGCAGTTTAAGGCGCGGGGGTAGCATAGATACGCAGTATTTT.

The gene calls are TRBV18 and TRBJ2-1; 10 nucleotides align to TRBD2. From germline, CDR1 is KGHSH and CDR2 LQKENI. The CDR3 has 15 residues. Trimming at V came to 4 bases and at J to 9 bases, leaving 9 bases not matched to a gene. The DNA for the CDR3 is TGTGCCAGCTCACGGACAACTAGCGGGACCGGTGAGCAGTTCTTC. Protein: CASSRTTSGTGEQFF.

In the case of this clonotype: A much bigger clone sits one base away, suggesting this may be a read error. The chain has TRBV10-3 and TRBJ2-2; a weak D match, TRBD2 (5 bases). The CDR3 is made up of 16 amino acids. CDR1 ENHRY and CDR2 SYGVKD come from the germline V gene. The CDR3 sequence is CAISDLGQTNTGELSF. CDR3 sequence (DNA): TGTGCCATCAGTGATTTAGGTCAGACGAACACCGGGGAGCTGTCTTTT.

About this clonotype: A junction end diverges from the germline sequence, so it may reflect a read error. The V call is TRBV20-1, the J call TRBJ2-1, with 8 bases lining up with TRBD1. CDR1 is DFQATT, CDR2 SNEGSKA, per germline (reference sequence). This CDR3 is built from 15 residues. The CDR3, as DNA: TGCAGTGCTAGAATCAGAGACAGGGGCTACAAAGAGCAGTTCTTC. Amino acids: CSARIRDRGYKEQFF.